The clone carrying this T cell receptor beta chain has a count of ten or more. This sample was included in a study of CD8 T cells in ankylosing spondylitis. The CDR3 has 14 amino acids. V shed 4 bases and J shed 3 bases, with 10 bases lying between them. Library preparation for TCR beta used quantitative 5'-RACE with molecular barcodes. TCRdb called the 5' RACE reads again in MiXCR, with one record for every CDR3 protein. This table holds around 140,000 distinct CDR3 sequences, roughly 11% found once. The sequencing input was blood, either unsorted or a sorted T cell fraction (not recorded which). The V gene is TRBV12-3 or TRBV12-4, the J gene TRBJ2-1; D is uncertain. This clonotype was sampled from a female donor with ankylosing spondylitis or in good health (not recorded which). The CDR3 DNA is TGTGCCAGCAGTTCATACGGGCTCTACAATGAGCAGTTCTTC. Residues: CASSSYGLYNEQFF.